The rows below give T cell receptor beta chains drawn from one sample of a study of blood T cell repertoires in COVID-19. Some clones are missing from TCRdb's copy, which holds only in-frame ones; the method was immunoSEQ multiplex PCR. The sample holds hundreds of thousands of clones; about 89% are singletons and the top ten take around 3%. Specimen: peripheral blood. These receptors all stem from a woman aged 30 to 39 with COVID-19, enrolled during active disease. CDR3s include the opening cysteine and the closing phenylalanine or tryptophan. D genes are given only for firm matches. Clone size is shown for a subset of rows, as once, few, many or a class of expanded clone.

TGCAGCGTTTTCGGAAGGGGGAACACTGAAGCTTTCTTT | CSVFGRGNTEAFF | . | . | TRBJ1-1 | TRBV29-1
TGCGCCAGCAGCCCCGGAGCGGGGATCGCTAGCACAGATACGCAGTATTTT | CASSPGAGIASTDTQYF | TRBD2 | . | TRBJ2-3 | TRBV5-1
TGTGCCAGCGGGACTAGCGGGCTCACAGATACGCAGTATTTT | CASGTSGLTDTQYF | TRBD2 | . | TRBJ2-3 | TRBV2
TGTGCCAGCAGTGAAGGCGGACAGGGCACATATGGCTACACCTTC | CASSEGGQGTYGYTF | TRBD1 | . | TRBJ1-2 | TRBV6-1
TGCGCCAGCAGCTTGGCCCCAGGGCCCTCAGCCGGGGAGCTGTTTTTT | CASSLAPGPSAGELFF | . | . | TRBJ2-2 | TRBV5-1
TGTGCCAGTAGTCCGGGGACTTACCCCCTCACAGATACGCAGTATTTT | CASSPGTYPLTDTQYF | . | . | TRBJ2-3 | TRBV19
TGTGCCAGCAGCCCTTCGACTAGCGGGACCAATGAGCAGTTCTTC | CASSPSTSGTNEQFF | TRBD2 | once | TRBJ2-1 | TRBV3-1/TRBV3-2
TGCAGCGTTGAAGCGGGGGGCGGGCCGCCCTACAATGAGCAGTTCTTC | CSVEAGGGPPYNEQFF | . | . | TRBJ2-1 | TRBV29-1
TGTGCCAGCAGTTTTGCCGACTTCTACGAGCAGTACTTC | CASSFADFYEQYF | . | . | TRBJ2-7 | TRBV12-3/TRBV12-4
TGTGCCAGCAGCTTAGCAGGGGGCGCGGGGGGAAACACCATATATTTT | CASSLAGGAGGNTIYF | TRBD1 | once | TRBJ1-3 | TRBV9
TGTGCCATCAGTGAAGGGACAGGGAGGGGTAAGCAGTACTTC | CAISEGTGRGKQYF | TRBD1 | once | TRBJ2-7 | TRBV10-3
TGCGCCAGCAGACGGGATAGCAATCAGCCCCAGCATTTT | CASRRDSNQPQHF | . | . | TRBJ1-5 | TRBV5-1
TGTGCCAGCAGCAGAGACAGTGCCTCTGGAAACACCATATATTTT | CASSRDSASGNTIYF | . | . | TRBJ1-3 | TRBV5-4
TGTGCCAGCGGGCCGAGTCCCAATCAGCCCCAGCATTTT | CASGPSPNQPQHF | . | . | TRBJ1-5 | TRBV27
TGTGCCAGCAGCTTAGAGGGACAGGGAGTTTACGAGCAGTACTTC | CASSLEGQGVYEQYF | TRBD1 | . | TRBJ2-7 | TRBV7-9
TGTGCCAGCAGCTTGGTTAGTTCCGGGACAGGGGGCTTACCCCTCCACTTT | CASSLVSSGTGGLPLHF | TRBD1 | . | TRBJ1-6 | TRBV5-6
TGTGCCAGCAGCAAATGCCGACTAGTTGGAGTCTACAATGAGCAGTTCTTC | CASSKCRLVGVYNEQFF | . | . | TRBJ2-1 | TRBV21-1
TGCGCCAGCAGCTTGGGGCTAGCGGGAGGTTTTTACAATGAGCAGTTCTTC | CASSLGLAGGFYNEQFF | TRBD2 | . | TRBJ2-1 | TRBV5-1
TGTGCCAGCAGCTCGAAAGGAATCTCGGGCAATGAGCAGTTCTTC | CASSSKGISGNEQFF | . | . | TRBJ2-1 | TRBV7-6
TGTGCCTGGGGGAAGGGGGATCGGGGCTACACCTTC | CAWGKGDRGYTF | . | few | TRBJ1-2 | TRBV30
TGTGCCAGCTCATCTGGACACCCTCGGGACACTGAAGCTTTCTTT | CASSSGHPRDTEAFF | . | . | TRBJ1-1 | TRBV18
TGTGCCAGCAGTGACTCCTCGCAGGGGCCAAATGGCTACACCTTC | CASSDSSQGPNGYTF | . | . | TRBJ1-2 | TRBV6-2/TRBV6-3
TGTGCCAGCAGCCAAGGTCGGCGGTTTGGAGAAAAACTGTTTTTT | CASSQGRRFGEKLFF | . | . | TRBJ1-4 | TRBV6-5
TGTGCATGCAAGGGACTCTACAATGAGCAGTTCTTC | CACKGLYNEQFF | . | once | TRBJ2-1 | TRBV12-3/TRBV12-4
TGTGCCAGTAGTAGCTCGGGGGGGCATAGCAATCAGCCCCAGCATTTT | CASSSSGGHSNQPQHF | . | . | TRBJ1-5 | TRBV19
TGTGCCAGCAGTTTAGGGGGCAGGGCCGTCGTGTTCTTC | CASSLGGRAVVFF | . | . | TRBJ2-1 | TRBV27
TGTGCCACCAGTGATCCGGGACTAGCGCGTGGTCCTAGCACAGATACGCAGTATTTT | CATSDPGLARGPSTDTQYF | TRBD2 | . | TRBJ2-3 | TRBV24-1
TGTGCTAGCAGCTCAGAAGCCGGACAACGTGAGCAGTTCTTC | CASSSEAGQREQFF | . | . | TRBJ2-1 | TRBV7-7
TGTGCCAGCAGGACCCTGGAGGGTTTCTACGAGCAGTACTTC | CASRTLEGFYEQYF | . | . | TRBJ2-7 | TRBV14
TGTGCCAGCAGCTCCAGGACAGATACGCAGTATTTT | CASSSRTDTQYF | . | . | TRBJ2-3 | TRBV7-9
TGTGCCAGTAGTACCGGACAGGGCCGAGGTGGGATCTACGAGCAGTACTTC | CASSTGQGRGGIYEQYF | TRBD1 | . | TRBJ2-7 | TRBV19
TGTGCCAGCAGCCGGAATTCCGGGACAGAGGTTTCTGGCTACACCTTC | CASSRNSGTEVSGYTF | TRBD1 | . | TRBJ1-2 | TRBV5-4
TGTGCCAGCAGCTTAGATCAGGGGGCTAATTCACCCCTCCACTTT | CASSLDQGANSPLHF | TRBD1 | . | TRBJ1-6 | TRBV7-2
TGCGCCAGCAGCTTATCAAACAGGGGACAAGAGACCCAGTACTTC | CASSLSNRGQETQYF | TRBD1 | . | TRBJ2-5 | TRBV5-1
TGCGCCAGCAGCTTGGCGCCGGGGAGCTCCTACAATGAGCAGTTCTTC | CASSLAPGSSYNEQFF | . | . | TRBJ2-1 | TRBV5-1
TGTGCCAGCAGCCAAGGAGTGGCCTTCGGGTCTTCCTACAATGAGCAGTTCTTC | CASSQGVAFGSSYNEQFF | . | . | TRBJ2-1 | TRBV3-1/TRBV3-2
TGTGCCACCAGTGATCCAGCAGGGGTCACAATCTCTGGGGCCAACGTCCTGACTTTC | CATSDPAGVTISGANVLTF | . | . | TRBJ2-6 | TRBV24-1
TGTGCCAGCAAAATGTCGGGACAGGGGAAAGAGGGCTACACCTTC | CASKMSGQGKEGYTF | TRBD1 | . | TRBJ1-2 | TRBV2
TGTGCCAGCTCACCACAGGGACTAGCGGGTTCCCGGGAGACCCAGTACTTC | CASSPQGLAGSRETQYF | TRBD2 | . | TRBJ2-5 | TRBV18
TGTGCCAGCAGCATAAGGACTAGCGGGAGGGCAGGGGAGCTGTTTTTT | CASSIRTSGRAGELFF | TRBD2 | . | TRBJ2-2 | TRBV9
TGTGCCAGCGCCTCACAGGGGTCGGGGCCCCAGCATTTT | CASASQGSGPQHF | TRBD1 | . | TRBJ1-5 | TRBV12-3/TRBV12-4
TGTGCCACCAGCAGAGACTCCCAGGGGTACGAGCAGTACTTC | CATSRDSQGYEQYF | . | . | TRBJ2-7 | TRBV15
TGTGCCAGCAGCTTACGCGGAGGGGGGGAGTGGGACGAGCAGTACTTC | CASSLRGGGEWDEQYF | . | . | TRBJ2-7 | TRBV5-4
TGTGCCAGCAGCGTAACCTGGGGCGGGACAGGACCCTACAATGAGCAGTTCTTC | CASSVTWGGTGPYNEQFF | TRBD1 | . | TRBJ2-1 | TRBV7-2
TGTGCCATCAGTGAGGTTATCCTTAATCAGCCCCAGCATTTT | CAISEVILNQPQHF | . | . | TRBJ1-5 | TRBV10-3
TGTGCCAGTAGTTTTAGCGGAGATACGCAGTATTTT | CASSFSGDTQYF | . | . | TRBJ2-3 | TRBV19
TGCGCCAGCAGCTCCGGACAGGACAATGAAAAACTGTTTTTT | CASSSGQDNEKLFF | TRBD1 | once | TRBJ1-4 | TRBV5-1
TGTGCCAGCAGCCAAGAACAGGGGGGGATCTCTGGGGCCAACGTCCTGACTTTC | CASSQEQGGISGANVLTF | . | . | TRBJ2-6 | TRBV4-2
TGCGCCAGCAGCCGGGGACAGGGCGCAGATACGCAGTATTTT | CASSRGQGADTQYF | TRBD1 | . | TRBJ2-3 | TRBV5-1
TGTGCCAGCAGCTCTAAAGGACAGGGGGCTAGAACCGGGGAGCTGTTTTTT | CASSSKGQGARTGELFF | TRBD1 | few | TRBJ2-2 | TRBV7-2
TGTGCCAGCAGCCAAGACTTCGAGTCTGGTTTGGTGGTGTTCTTC | CASSQDFESGLVVFF | . | . | TRBJ2-1 | TRBV14
TGTGCCAGCAGGGGGGACAGGGTTTGGGCCTATGGCTACACCTTC | CASRGDRVWAYGYTF | TRBD1 | . | TRBJ1-2 | TRBV6-5
TGTGCTAGCAGCTTATTTGATGCGGTAAACACCGGGGAGCTGTTTTTT | CASSLFDAVNTGELFF | . | . | TRBJ2-2 | TRBV7-7
TGTGCCAGCAGCTTAGTTGGACTAGCTGGCGAGCAGTACTTC | CASSLVGLAGEQYF | TRBD2 | . | TRBJ2-7 | TRBV7-2
TGTGCCAGCAGTCCTAGATCCAATCAGCCCCAGCATTTT | CASSPRSNQPQHF | . | few | TRBJ1-5 | TRBV2